One T cell receptor beta chain is described in this entry. These data belong to a study of ipilimumab plus nivolumab after autologous stem cell transplantation. Overall study: Both relapsed and primary refractory DLBCL were included.

Produced via immunoSEQ multiplex PCR; TCRdb's table is partial and in-frame only. The table shows fewer than 20,000 clones, with approximately 75% occurring only once. With 5 bases clipped from V and 6 bases from J, the junction kept 4 bases outside the gene matches. The CDR3 loop spans 13 amino acids. Per germline, CDR1 KGHSH and CDR2 LQKENI. Checkpoint therapy with ipilimumab 1 mg/kg began 14 to 28 days after transplant. Through week 26, nivolumab 3 mg/kg IV was given weeks 1, 4, 7, 10, then biweekly. The TCR was taken from a male donor with diffuse large B-cell lymphoma. Sample: PBMCs, taken in a trial of ipilimumab plus nivolumab as post-transplant consolidation. The V and J genes are TRBV18 and TRBJ1-5, with 7 nucleotides matching TRBD1. The CDR3 is CASSSDRFQPQHF. The DNA of the CDR3 is TGTGCCAGCTCATCGGACAGGTTTCAGCCCCAGCATTTT.